This is a list of T cell receptor beta chains from one sample in a study of molecular identifiers for immune sequencing clone quantification. Via MiXCR, TCRdb re-called the PCR reads, giving one row per CDR3 protein. In the table there are about 100,000 distinct CDR3 sequences, 21% of which are singletons. Sequenced: naive CD8+ T cells from blood, with Jurkat cell RNA spiked in. The receptors were gathered from a human donor in good health. Some libraries in this study had Jurkat cell RNA spiked in. The CDR3 runs from the conserved cysteine through the conserved F or W. Each record gives: J gene, clone size, V gene, D gene, CDR3 DNA, CDR3 protein. The D gene is left open where the match is weak. Some rows mark clone size as missing; the rest say once, few, many or name a class of expanded clone.

TRBJ2-3 many TRBV20-1 TRBD2 TGCAGTGCTAGAGATAGCAGCGGAGGCGGGGGGACATGGGATACGCAGTATTTT CSARDSSGGGGTWDTQYF
TRBJ2-2 NA TRBV29-1 NA TGCAGCGTTGATTATTTCGGGGAGCTGTTTTTT CSVDYFGELFF
TRBJ1-1 many TRBV29-1 NA TGCAGCGTTGATATGGGAATGAACACTGAAGCTTTCTTT CSVDMGMNTEAFF
TRBJ2-5 many TRBV7-2 TRBD2 TGTGCCAGCAGCTTGTACCCGATTGAACTAGCGGCAAGCGGGACCCAGTACTTC CASSLYPIELAASGTQYF
TRBJ2-7 NA TRBV5-1 TRBD1 TGCGCCAGCAGCGGGACAGGGGTCACCTACGAGCAGTACTTC CASSGTGVTYEQYF
TRBJ2-1 many TRBV9 NA TGTGCCAGCAGCGCCCACCCCGACAATGAGCAGTTCTTC CASSAHPDNEQFF
TRBJ2-3 few TRBV7-9 TRBD2 TGTGCCAGCAGCTTAGTGTTGGCGGGGGACCTCACAGATACGCAGTATTTT CASSLVLAGDLTDTQYF
TRBJ2-1 NA TRBV29-1 TRBD1 TGCAGCGTTGAAGACCTAGAAGCGGACAGGGGGCCCTACAATGAGCAGTTCTTC CSVEDLEADRGPYNEQFF
TRBJ2-5 NA TRBV7-9 TRBD1 TGTGCCAGCAGCCGGGACAGCCACCAAGAGGCCCAGTACTTC CASSRDSHQEAQYF
TRBJ1-5 many TRBV30 NA TGTGCCTGGAGTCAGGGCAATCAGCCCCAGCATTTT CAWSQGNQPQHF
TRBJ2-1 NA TRBV7-3 TRBD2 TGTGCCAGCGCATGGGCGGGAGGGGGGATGAATGAGCAGTTCTTC CASAWAGGGMNEQFF
TRBJ2-3 many TRBV7-9 NA TGTGCCAGCAGCTTATTTCAAGGACTTTTTGATACGCAGTATTTT CASSLFQGLFDTQYF
TRBJ2-6 NA TRBV7-7 NA TGTGCTAGCAGCCCGTATATAGCGGATCATCCTCCTGGGGCCAACGTCCTGACTTTC CASSPYIADHPPGANVLTF
TRBJ1-5 NA TRBV7-6 NA TGTGCCAGCAGCACCTGGGTTAGCGGGGAACACAACACAGATACGCAGCATTTT CASSTWVSGEHNTDTQHF
TRBJ1-5 NA TRBV24-1 NA TGTGCCACCAGTGATCAATCCCGGGAGAGCAATCAGCCCCAGCATTTT CATSDQSRESNQPQHF
TRBJ2-7 NA TRBV19 NA TGTGCCTGTGGGGGCCTCACCTCCTACGAGCAGTACTTC CACGGLTSYEQYF
TRBJ2-1 NA TRBV28 TRBD2 TGTGCCAGCAATCTCATGGGGGGGAGGGAGAATGAGCAGTTCTTC CASNLMGGRENEQFF
TRBJ2-1 NA TRBV12-3/TRBV12-4 NA TGTGCCAGCAGTTTGACTAGTCCCAATGAGCAGTTCTTC CASSLTSPNEQFF
TRBJ1-1 NA TRBV5-1 NA TGCGCCAGCAGCTTGGATTACCTCAGGGGAAGGACTGAAGCTTTCTTT CASSLDYLRGRTEAFF
TRBJ1-1 many TRBV7-9 NA TGTGCCAGCAGCTTAAGTACGGTGAATCAAGCTTTCTTT CASSLSTVNQAFF
TRBJ2-1 many TRBV4-1 TRBD2 TGCGCCAGCAGCCCAGGAGCGGGAGCGGGTGAGCAGTTCTTC CASSPGAGAGEQFF
TRBJ2-6 NA TRBV5-6 TRBD1 TGTGCCAGCAGGGAAGGACAGGGGCACTCTGGGGCCAACGTCCTGACTTTC CASREGQGHSGANVLTF
TRBJ2-1 NA TRBV4-3 TRBD1 TGCGCCAGCAGCCAATCTCCGGGACAGGGGTGGGACAATGAGCAGTTCTTC CASSQSPGQGWDNEQFF
TRBJ2-7 NA TRBV6-1 TRBD1 TGTGCCAGCATCAGGACAGGGGACTACGAGCAGTACTTC CASIRTGDYEQYF
TRBJ2-2 many TRBV6-5 TRBD2 TGTGCCAGCAGTTACGGACTAGCGCTGAGGACCGGGGAGCTGTTTTTT CASSYGLALRTGELFF
TRBJ2-2 NA TRBV6-5 TRBD1 TGTGCCAGCAAAGGACAGGCCGGGGAGCTGTTTTTT CASKGQAGELFF
TRBJ2-4 NA TRBV7-2 NA TGTGCCAGCAGCTTAGCGCCCTGGGGAGCCAAAAACATTCAGTACTTC CASSLAPWGAKNIQYF
TRBJ2-1 few TRBV19 NA TGTGCCAGTAGTCCTCTAGGCAATGAGCAGTTCTTC CASSPLGNEQFF
TRBJ2-3 many TRBV2 NA TGTGCCAGCATGGACAGCACAGATACGCAGTATTTT CASMDSTDTQYF
TRBJ2-7 NA TRBV19 TRBD2 TGTGCCAGTAGCCCTAGCGGGGGGGCCTACGAGCAGTGCTTC CASSPSGGAYEQCF
TRBJ2-1 many TRBV11-3 TRBD1 TGTGCCAGCAGCTCCGGGACAGGGTTCTACAATGAGCAGTTCTTC CASSSGTGFYNEQFF
TRBJ2-1 NA TRBV28 NA TGTGCCAGCAGTTTGGTAAGCTCCTACAATGAGCAGTTCTTC CASSLVSSYNEQFF
TRBJ1-1 many TRBV27 NA TGTGCCAGCAGTTTCGCAGGGGCGAACACTGAAGCTTTCTTT CASSFAGANTEAFF
TRBJ2-1 NA TRBV27 NA TGTGCCAGCAGTTTACAAGGGGGCAATGAGCAGTTCTTC CASSLQGGNEQFF
TRBJ2-5 NA TRBV5-6 TRBD1 TGTGCCAGCAGCTTGAGGACAGGCCGCCAAGAGACCCAGTACTTC CASSLRTGRQETQYF
TRBJ2-3 NA TRBV20-1 NA TGCAGTGCGCCTGCGTGGGACAAGAGCACAGATACGCAGTATTTT CSAPAWDKSTDTQYF
TRBJ2-3 few TRBV9 TRBD2 TGTGCCAGCGGCCTCCTGGGAGGGAGCACAGATACGCAGTATTTT CASGLLGGSTDTQYF
TRBJ1-1 few TRBV4-3 NA TGCGCCAGCAGCCAAGATTCCTCCGGGTGGACTGAAGCTTTCTTT CASSQDSSGWTEAFF
TRBJ2-1 NA TRBV12-3/TRBV12-4 NA TGTGCCAGCAGTTTAGCCCTAGCCCACAATGAGCAGTTCTTC CASSLALAHNEQFF
TRBJ2-7 many TRBV4-1 NA TGCGCCAGCAGCACTTGGGCAGGGGAGGGCGAGCAGTACTTC CASSTWAGEGEQYF
TRBJ2-6 many TRBV4-3 TRBD1 TGCGCCAGCAGCCACGGTAGGGCCACAGGGGGCTTCTCTGGGGCCAACGTCCTGACTTTC CASSHGRATGGFSGANVLTF
TRBJ2-5 many TRBV14 TRBD1 TGTGCCAGCAGAGGACAGGCGAACCAAGAGACCCAGTACTTC CASRGQANQETQYF
TRBJ2-5 many TRBV4-3 TRBD2 TGCGCCAGCAGCCAAGTAGCGGGAGGAAGTCAAGAGACCCAGTACTTC CASSQVAGGSQETQYF
TRBJ2-3 NA TRBV12-5 NA TGTGCTAGTGGGTCCCCCAGGGACTGGGGCACAGATACGCAGTATTTT CASGSPRDWGTDTQYF
TRBJ2-1 NA TRBV5-3 TRBD2 TGTGCCAGAAGCTTGGTAGCGGGATTTTACAATGAGCAGTTCTTC CARSLVAGFYNEQFF
TRBJ2-2 few TRBV27 TRBD2 TGTGCCAGTTCGGGACTACCGAACACCGGGGAGCTGTTTTTT CASSGLPNTGELFF
TRBJ2-2 once TRBV9 TRBD2 TGTACCAGCAGCGTAGGCATTAGTGGACTAGCGGGGAACACCGGGGAGCTGTTTTTT CTSSVGISGLAGNTGELFF
TRBJ2-3 many TRBV14 NA TGTGCCAGCAGCCAAGGAGGTGCAGATACGCAGTATTTT CASSQGGADTQYF
TRBJ2-3 many TRBV5-4 NA TGTGCCAGCAGGTGGGGGGAGGCCGGCACAGATACGCAGTATTTT CASRWGEAGTDTQYF
TRBJ2-1 NA TRBV19 NA TGTGCCAGTAGTATAGACTCTCGACTGAGCTCCTACAATGAGCAGTTCTTC CASSIDSRLSSYNEQFF
TRBJ2-1 NA TRBV27 TRBD2 TGTGCCAGCAGTTTAGCGGGAGGGAAGGTAGGACAACTGGAGCAGTTCTTC CASSLAGGKVGQLEQFF